This T cell receptor (beta chain) was identified in a study of T cells after yellow fever vaccination. TCRdb reanalysed the 5' RACE reads using MiXCR and keeps one entry per CDR3 protein. The sample carries about 330,000 distinct CDR3 sequences, 4.1% recorded once. This clonotype was seen repeatedly, ten times or more. This sequence originates from a man aged 18 to 35 who received the YFV17D yellow fever vaccine. The sample in question was PBMCs, obtained 5 days after the yellow fever booster vaccination.

The CDR3 DNA is TGTGCCAGCAGCCCCGGGCAGTTCTACGAGCAGTACTTC. Translation gives CASSPGQFYEQYF. J is TRBJ2-7 and V is TRBV7-9, with D uncertain. This CDR3 spans 13 amino acids. Per germline, CDR1 SEHNR and CDR2 FQNEAQ (reference sequence). V lost 5 bases and J lost 3, with 11 bases in between.